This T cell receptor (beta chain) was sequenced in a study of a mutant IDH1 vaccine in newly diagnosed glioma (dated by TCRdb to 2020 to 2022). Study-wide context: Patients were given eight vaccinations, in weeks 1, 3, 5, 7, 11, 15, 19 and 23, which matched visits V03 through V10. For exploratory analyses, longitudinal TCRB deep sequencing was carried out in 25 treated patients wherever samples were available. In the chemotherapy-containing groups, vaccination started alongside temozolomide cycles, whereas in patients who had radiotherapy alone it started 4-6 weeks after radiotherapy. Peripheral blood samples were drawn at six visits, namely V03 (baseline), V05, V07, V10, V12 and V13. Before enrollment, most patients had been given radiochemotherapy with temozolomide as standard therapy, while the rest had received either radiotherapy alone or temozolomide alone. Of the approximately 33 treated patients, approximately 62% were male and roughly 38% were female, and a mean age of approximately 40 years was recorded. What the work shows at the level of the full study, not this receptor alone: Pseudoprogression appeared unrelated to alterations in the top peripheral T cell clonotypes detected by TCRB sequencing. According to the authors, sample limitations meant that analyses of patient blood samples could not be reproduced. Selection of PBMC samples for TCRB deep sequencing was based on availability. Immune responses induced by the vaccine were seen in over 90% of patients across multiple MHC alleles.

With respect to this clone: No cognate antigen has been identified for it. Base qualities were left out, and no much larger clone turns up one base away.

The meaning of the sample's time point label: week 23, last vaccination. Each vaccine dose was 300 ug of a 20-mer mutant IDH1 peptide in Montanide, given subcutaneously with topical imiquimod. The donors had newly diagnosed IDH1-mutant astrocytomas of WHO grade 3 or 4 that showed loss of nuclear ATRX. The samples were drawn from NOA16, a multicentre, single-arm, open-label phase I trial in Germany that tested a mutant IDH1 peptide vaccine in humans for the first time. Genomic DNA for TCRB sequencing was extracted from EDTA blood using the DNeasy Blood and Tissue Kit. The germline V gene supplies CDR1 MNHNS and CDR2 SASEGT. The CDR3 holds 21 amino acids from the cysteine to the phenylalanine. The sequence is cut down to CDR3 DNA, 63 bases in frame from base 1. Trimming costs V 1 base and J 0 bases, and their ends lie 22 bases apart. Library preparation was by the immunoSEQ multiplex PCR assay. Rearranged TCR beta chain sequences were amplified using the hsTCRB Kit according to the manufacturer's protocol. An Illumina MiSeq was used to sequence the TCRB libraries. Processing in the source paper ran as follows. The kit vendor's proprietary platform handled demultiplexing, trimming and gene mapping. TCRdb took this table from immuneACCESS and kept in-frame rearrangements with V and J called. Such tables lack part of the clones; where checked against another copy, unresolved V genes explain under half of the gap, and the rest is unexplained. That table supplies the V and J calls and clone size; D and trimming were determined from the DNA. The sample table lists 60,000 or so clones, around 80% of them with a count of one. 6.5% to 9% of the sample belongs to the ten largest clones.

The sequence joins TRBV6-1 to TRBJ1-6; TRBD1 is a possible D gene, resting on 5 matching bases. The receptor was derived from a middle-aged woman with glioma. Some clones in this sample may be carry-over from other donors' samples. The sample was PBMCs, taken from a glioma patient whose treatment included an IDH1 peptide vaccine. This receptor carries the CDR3 CASSEDGEGWTVSSYNSPLHF. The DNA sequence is TGTGCCAGCAGTGAAGATGGGGAGGGGTGGACGGTCAGCTCCTATAATTCACCCCTCCACTTT.